The 6 T cell receptor beta chains below all came from one sample that was sequenced in a study of CD8+ T cells in alopecia areata. Sequencing used cDNA as its template, made by extracting RNA and reverse transcribing it. The repertoire was sequenced with immunoSEQ multiplex PCR; TCRdb's copy has only in-frame clones and lacks some. Altogether more than 95,000 clones are present, roughly 50% being singletons, with the ten largest covering 25% to 35%. As to treatment: oral pan-JAK inhibitor, 5-10 mg twice daily. Sequencing was performed on CD8+ T cells sorted from blood, taken at week 4, from a patient treated with tofacitinib. The receptors originated from a human donor with alopecia areata.

The chain carries TRBV29-1 and TRBJ2-7; 7 nucleotides line up with TRBD2. This CDR3 contains 16 residues. The germline V gene encodes CDR1 SQVTM and CDR2 ANQGSEA. The J segment lost 3 bases and the V segment lost 0 bases, leaving 11 bases of the junction unmatched. The CDR3 DNA reads as TGCAGCGTTGAAGAAGGGAGGGGCGGATTCTTCTACGAGCAGTACTTC. Encoded protein: CSVEEGRGGFFYEQYF.

This clone appeared a single time. V is TRBV27 and J is TRBJ1-5; D is undetermined. This CDR3 contains 14 residues. V dropped 4 bases and J dropped 0 bases, with 7 bases sitting between them. Germline V gene sequence: CDR1 MNHEY, CDR2 SMNVEV (reference sequence). CDR3 nucleotides: TGTGCCAGCAGTTCCCGGGGTAGCAATCAGCCCCAGCATTTT. As protein: CASSSRGSNQPQHF.

CDR3 in amino acids: CASSEGQGFGTDTQYF. CDR3 bases: TGTGCCAGCAGCGAGGGACAGGGGTTTGGCACAGATACGCAGTATTTT. This sequence joins TRBV2 and TRBJ2-3; 10 nucleotides align to TRBD1. The germline V gene has CDR1 SNHLY and CDR2 FYNNEI. The CDR3 covers 16 residues. The V and J ends lost 6 bases and 1 base, in that order; junction bases with no gene match: 7.

J is TRBJ2-3 and V is TRBV29-1; D is undetermined. CDR3 length: 12 residues. Germline CDR1 SQVTM, CDR2 ANQGSEA. V lost 3 bases and J lost 2, with 6 bases in between. This chain's CDR3 is CSVDGYTDTQYF. CDR3 sequence (DNA): TGCAGCGTTGACGGCTACACAGATACGCAGTATTTT.

The J gene is TRBJ1-2, the V gene TRBV30; 8 bases are shared with TRBD1. The CDR3 sequence is 12 residues long. Germline loops: CDR1 GTSNPN, CDR2 SVGIG (reference sequence). Trimming cost V 4 bases and J 6 bases; bases outside gene matches: 4. The DNA of the CDR3 is TGTGCCTGGAATGACAGGGGAGATGGCTACACCTTC. It codes for CAWNDRGDGYTF.

The V and J genes are TRBV29-1 and TRBJ2-1; TRBD1 or TRBD2 may be the D gene (5 bases each). CDR3 length equals 15 residues. Germline loops: CDR1 SQVTM, CDR2 ANQGSEA. Trimming took 1 base from V and 3 from J, leaving 13 bases between them. As DNA, the CDR3 is TGCAGCGTTGAAGGCGGGCCAGGGCGCTACAATGAGCAGTTCTTC. Translated, it gives CSVEGGPGRYNEQFF.